This T cell receptor beta chain originates from a study of blood T cells in healthy people across ages. The use of a sample-barcoded 5' primer and a J-beta primer mix characterized a second PCR of roughly 6 to 11 cycles. TCRdb reanalysed the 5' RACE reads using MiXCR and keeps one entry per CDR3 protein. Here the sample spans about 1.5 million distinct CDR3 sequences, 40% to 45% being singletons. Sequencing was carried out using blood. The sequence was obtained from a woman aged 18-29 years in good health.

The CDR3 sequence is CASSGGTESYGYTF. CDR3 coding DNA: TGTGCCAGCAGCGGGGGGACGGAATCCTATGGCTACACCTTC. V and J are TRBV9 and TRBJ1-2; maybe TRBD1 (5 bases). Trimming cost V 3 bases and J 4 bases, with 13 bases left between them. Looked up from germline, CDR1 is SGDLS and CDR2 is YYNGEE. The CDR3 is made up of 14 amino acids.